This TCR beta chain was identified in a study of CD8 T cells in ankylosing spondylitis. MiXCR was run by TCRdb on the 5' RACE reads, yielding one entry per CDR3 protein. Counted here are roughly 250,000 distinct CDR3 sequences, around 9.1% occurring once; the ten biggest clones make up under 7.5%. This CDR3 has 15 amino acids. Trimming took 0 bases from V and 7 from J, leaving 13 bases between them. Per the germline V gene, CDR1 is SGDLS and CDR2 is YYNGEE. The sequence derives from a male donor with ankylosing spondylitis or in good health (not recorded which). The sequenced material came from blood, either unsorted or a sorted T cell fraction (not recorded which). The chain recombines TRBV9 with TRBJ2-2; the D call may be TRBD1 or TRBD2 (6 bases each). CDR3 in amino acids: CASSVVGGQGGELFF. DNA for the CDR3: TGTGCCAGCAGCGTAGTAGGGGGGCAAGGCGGGGAGCTGTTTTTT.